This note documents a single T cell receptor beta chain sequence. The data belong to a study of blood T cell repertoires in COVID-19. As for the study in general: PBMCs, B-cell-depleted T cells, or T cells were the source of the cDNA or gDNA that made up the material.

Germline V lookup: CDR1 LGHDT, CDR2 YNNKEL (reference sequence). CDR3 length equals 13 residues. V was cut by 1 base and J by 5 bases, with 8 bases left in between. Original methodology: Reference gene primer amplification in the assay estimated nucleated cell counts. The repertoire was sequenced with immunoSEQ multiplex PCR; TCRdb's copy has only in-frame clones and lacks some. The V and J calls and clone size come from that table; D and trimming were worked out from the DNA. The top ten clones hold just under 7.5% of a sample with about 230,000 clones, approximately 83% of them seen once. This TCR was recovered from a woman in her forties or fifties with acute or convalescent COVID-19. Material for sequencing was peripheral blood. The rearrangement links TRBV3-1 (or the pseudogene TRBV3-2) to TRBJ2-5, with D hard to call. CDR3 loop: CASSQATLETQYF. In DNA form, the CDR3 reads TGTGCCAGCAGCCAAGCCACTCTTGAGACCCAGTACTTC.